This note documents a single TCR beta chain sequence. The sample is drawn from a study of blood T cell repertoires in COVID-19. Study overall: Collection of acute and convalescent COVID-19 samples took place in the United States, Italy and Spain. T cells, B-cell-depleted T cells, or PBMCs provided the cDNA or gDNA that served as material.

Per the original data handling: Nucleated cell counts were estimated from reference gene primer amplification. Data came from immunoSEQ multiplex PCR; TCRdb stores just in-frame clones and leaves some out. That table furnishes V, J and clone size, whereas the DNA furnished D and trimming. This table holds tens of thousands of clones, approximately 86% found once. V was trimmed by 4 bases and J by 4 bases, leaving 8 bases between them. The V gene's germline CDR1 is WSHSY and CDR2 SAAADI. The CDR3 runs 13 residues. This clonotype was obtained from a man between 60 and 75 years old with acute or convalescent COVID-19. The chain is built from TRBV10-2 and TRBJ1-5; D unresolved. The sequenced sample consisted of peripheral blood. CDR3: CASSVSLNQPQHF. The CDR3 DNA reads as TGCGCCAGCAGTGTTTCATTGAATCAGCCCCAGCATTTT.